This entry lists 22 T cell receptor beta chains sequenced from one sample in a study of blood T cell repertoires in COVID-19 (TCRdb year 2020). Libraries were constructed by the immunoSEQ multiplex PCR assay. TCRdb holds this immuneACCESS table with in-frame rearrangements only. Some clones are missing; in checked studies, unresolved V genes explain under half, and the rest has no known cause. A total of approximately 200,000 clones appear in this sample, 65% to 90% of them only once. Together, the top ten hold approximately 4.8% of the sample. Sequencing used PBMCs or T cells enriched from blood (not recorded which). These receptors were obtained from a woman in her thirties who had been exposed to COVID-19.

This chain joins TRBV18 and TRBJ2-6; a weak D match, TRBD1 (5 bases). The V gene lost 4 bases and the J gene lost 0 bases, with 16 bases spanning the gap. CDR3 length: 18 residues. Germline CDR1 KGHSH, CDR2 LQKENI. The CDR3 DNA follows: TGTGCCAGCTCACAAAGTAGACAGCGAAACTCTGGGGCCAACGTCCTGACTTTC. It encodes CASSQSRQRNSGANVLTF.

The chain joins TRBV2 to TRBJ2-7; 9 nucleotides agree with TRBD1. The CDR3 consists of 16 residues. Germline V lookup: CDR1 SNHLY, CDR2 FYNNEI. J gave up 2 bases and V 5 bases, and 10 bases lay outside the gene matches. CDR3 sequence: CASSKGWGQGPYEQYF. The CDR3 nucleotides are TGTGCCAGCAGTAAAGGCTGGGGACAGGGCCCCTACGAGCAGTACTTC.

The V call is TRBV6-4, the J call TRBJ1-3; 8 bases are a match to TRBD1. Losses at the gene ends were 5 bases for V and 2 bases for J; bases not matched to a gene: 5. The CDR3 extends over 15 amino acids. CDR1 and CDR2 from the germline V gene are MRHNA and SNTAGT. The CDR3 coding sequence is TGTGCCAGCAGTCCAGGGACAGGTGCTGGAAACACCATATATTTT. This encodes CASSPGTGAGNTIYF.

This chain connects TRBV5-8 to TRBJ1-5; TRBD1 might be the D (5 bases). This CDR3 has 15 residues. V lost 1 base to trimming and J lost 2 bases, with 10 bases between them. CDR1 is SGHTS, CDR2 YDEGEE, per germline. CDR3 in DNA: TGTGCCAGCAGCTTGTATGGGGCCGGCAATCAGCCCCAGCATTTT. Protein product: CASSLYGAGNQPQHF.

A few counts support this clone. The chain uses TRBV13 and TRBJ2-7, with D perhaps TRBD2 (6 bases). The germline V gene has CDR1 PRHDT and CDR2 FYEKMQ (reference sequence). The CDR3 is made up of 14 amino acids. V lost 5 bases and J 4 bases, leaving 15 bases between the germline ends. The CDR3 sequence is CASSEVAARYEQYF. CDR3 nucleotide sequence: TGTGCCAGCAGCGAAGTAGCGGCCCGTTACGAGCAGTACTTC.

About this clone: The sample carries other DNA sequences with the same CDR3. The genes are TRBV5-1 and TRBJ1-5, with D possibly being TRBD1 (5 bases). Germline assignment: CDR1 SGHRS and CDR2 YFSETQ. V was cut by 2 bases and J by 5 bases, with 8 bases left in between. The CDR3 spans 13 residues. CDR3 in DNA: TGCGCCAGCAGCTTCGACAGTCATCAGCCCCAGCATTTT. Translating it yields CASSFDSHQPQHF.

The chain couples TRBV24-1 to TRBJ1-2; 8 nucleotides agree with TRBD1. Germline loops: CDR1 KGHDR, CDR2 SFDVKD. V lost 12 bases to trimming and J lost 5 bases; unmatched junction nucleotides: 4. The length of the CDR3 is 11 residues. The CDR3 region is CAAQGEYGYTF. The CDR3 DNA reads as TGTGCCGCACAGGGGGAATATGGCTACACCTTC.

This chain connects TRBV4-1 to TRBJ2-7, with 12 bases matching TRBD1. CDR3 length equals 16 residues. Germline CDR1 is MGHRA and CDR2 is YSYEKL. V shed 0 bases, J shed 7 bases, and the junction held 7 bases outside the gene matches. The CDR3 bases are TGCGCCAGCAGCCAAGACCCGCGGGACAGGGGGCGAGAGCAGTACTTC. Residues: CASSQDPRDRGREQYF.

The chain links TRBV9 to TRBJ2-3; 10 nucleotides align to TRBD2. Germline values: CDR1 SGDLS, CDR2 YYNGEE. The V segment lost 1 base and the J segment 6 bases; nucleotides outside the gene matches: 8. The length of the CDR3 is 16 residues. As DNA, the CDR3 is TGTGCCAGCAGCGTATTTGAGCGGGGGGGCAGGGATACGCAGTATTTT. This sequence encodes CASSVFERGGRDTQYF.

The chain links TRBV2 to TRBJ2-3, with TRBD2 as a possible D gene (5 bases). CDR1 is SNHLY and CDR2 is FYNNEI in the germline V gene. This CDR3 spans 12 amino acids. V was cut by 4 bases and J by 8 bases, with 10 bases left in between. The chain's CDR3 is CASSGAEGTQYF. The CDR3 DNA sequence: TGTGCCAGCAGTGGGGCCGAGGGTACGCAGTATTTT.

V and J are TRBV10-2 and TRBJ2-7; TRBD1 agrees at 8 bases. Germline V gene data show CDR1 as WSHSY and CDR2 as SAAADI. V lost 4 bases to trimming and J lost 7 bases; unmatched junction nucleotides: 6. This CDR3 has 13 residues. The CDR3 sequence is CASSVQGAGEQYF. The CDR3 bases are TGCGCCAGCAGTGTGCAGGGGGCCGGGGAGCAGTACTTC.

This clone came up once. V usage is TRBV5-6 and J usage is TRBJ2-5, with TRBD2 matching over 9 bases. V shed 4 bases, J shed 1 base, and the junction held 5 bases outside the gene matches. CDR3 length: 15 amino acids. Germline V gene lookup returns CDR1 SGHDT and CDR2 YYEEEE. The CDR3 is CASSGWRGGQETQYF. CDR3 nucleotide sequence: TGTGCCAGCAGCGGGTGGCGGGGGGGCCAAGAGACCCAGTACTTC.

J is TRBJ2-2 and V is TRBV9; D gene ambiguous. Deletions cut 0 bases from V and 6 bases from J, with 9 bases between. Germline V lookup: CDR1 SGDLS, CDR2 YYNGEE. The CDR3 is 14 residues long. The chain's CDR3 is CASSVASLSGELFF. The CDR3 nucleotides are TGTGCCAGCAGCGTAGCGAGCCTCTCCGGGGAGCTGTTTTTT.

This clone was seen only once. J is TRBJ2-7 and V is TRBV6-5; 9 bases match TRBD1. Trimming cost V 6 bases and J 6 bases; bases outside gene matches: 9. Germline loops: CDR1 MNHEY, CDR2 SVGAGI. The CDR3 length is 14 residues. The CDR3 nucleotides are TGTGCCAGCAGCAACGGGGACAGGGCTTCCGAGCAGTACTTC. Protein: CASSNGDRASEQYF.

J is TRBJ2-7 and V is TRBV9; possible D gene TRBD2, 7 bases. The CDR3 is made up of 15 amino acids. Trimming took off 0 bases at V and 4 bases at J, with 14 bases between the two ends. Germline CDR1 and CDR2: SGDLS and YYNGEE. The CDR3: CASSVGGGRPYEQYF. The CDR3 region has the DNA TGTGCCAGCAGCGTAGGCGGGGGCCGTCCATACGAGCAGTACTTC.

The chain carries TRBV9 and TRBJ2-7, with D perhaps TRBD2 (7 bases). This CDR3 has 15 amino acids. Trimming cost V 4 bases and J 2 bases, with 16 bases left between them. Germline assignment: CDR1 SGDLS and CDR2 YYNGEE. Here the CDR3 reads CASSPAGAPTYEQYF. The CDR3 nucleotides read TGTGCCAGCAGCCCCGCGGGGGCCCCTACCTACGAGCAGTACTTC.

This chain joins TRBV19 and TRBJ2-1; 10 positions match TRBD2. V trimming: 2 bases; J trimming: 7 bases; junction bases outside the gene matches: 14. The CDR3 spans 18 residues. The germline V gene has CDR1 LNHDA and CDR2 SQIVND (reference sequence). The CDR3 DNA reads TGTGCCAGTAGTATAAGCCGCGGGCTAGCGGGGGCCAGGAATGAGCAGTTCTTC. Amino acid sequence: CASSISRGLAGARNEQFF.

The chain employs TRBV5-1 and TRBJ1-4, with TRBD1 matching over 7 bases. Germline CDR1 is SGHRS and CDR2 is YFSETQ. This CDR3 spans 14 amino acids. Trimming removed 8 bases from V and 8 bases from J; junction bases left unmatched: 12. The CDR3 region has the DNA TGCGCCAGTGGAGATACAGGGGCCGGGGAAAAACTGTTTTTT. Translating it yields CASGDTGAGEKLFF.

This clone was observed once. The chain couples TRBV30 to TRBJ1-1; 7 bases agree with TRBD1. This CDR3 is 13 amino acids long. In germline, CDR1 is GTSNPN, CDR2 SVGIG (reference sequence). J gave up 5 bases and V 3 bases, and 6 bases lay outside the gene matches. The CDR3 DNA is TGTGCCTGGAGCGCCGACAGGGCGACTGAAGCTTTCTTT. Its protein product is CAWSADRATEAFF.

The rearrangement uses TRBV5-1 and TRBJ2-3; perhaps TRBD1 as D (6 bases). V dropped 4 bases and J dropped 3 bases, with 15 bases sitting between them. CDR3 size: 15 residues. Germline V gives CDR1 SGHRS, CDR2 YFSETQ. The CDR3 here is CASSPEEGVTDTQYF. CDR3 in DNA: TGCGCCAGCAGCCCGGAAGAGGGGGTGACAGATACGCAGTATTTT.

This sequence joins TRBV7-9 and TRBJ2-3, with 7 bases that match TRBD2. Trimming removed 5 bases from V and 3 bases from J; junction bases left unmatched: 11. The CDR3 has 16 amino acids. Germline CDR1 and CDR2: SEHNR and FQNEAQ (reference sequence). Here the CDR3 DNA reads TGTGCCAGCAGCGGGAGACGGGGGGATGGGACAGATACGCAGTATTTT. This codes for CASSGRRGDGTDTQYF.

This chain joins TRBV3-1 (or the pseudogene TRBV3-2) and TRBJ1-6, with TRBD1 matching 9 bases. Germline V gene data show CDR1 as LGHDT and CDR2 as YNNKEL (reference sequence). V lost 7 bases to trimming and J lost 4 bases; unmatched junction nucleotides: 5. There are 15 residues in the CDR3. As DNA, the CDR3 is TGTGCCAGCAAATTCGACAGGGGGTATAATTCACCCCTCCACTTT. Translation: CASKFDRGYNSPLHF.